This TCR beta chain was found in a study of cytomegalovirus exposure and HLA in healthy donors. Across the study: An earlier analysis found fewer than 140 million unique TCR beta sequences from 150 million to 200 million T cells.

General study findings and limits: Per a later analysis, 15,000 to 20,000 TCR beta sequences showed association with HLA alleles at 0.05 false discovery rate.

In the PCR, 60 Vbeta and 13 Jbeta primers were used. Assay used: immunoSEQ multiplex PCR; TCRdb lists only in-frame clones, some missing. The table includes more than 60,000 clones, roughly 84% detected once. V dropped 4 bases and J dropped 1; count of bases not matched to a gene: 3. The CDR3 consists of 16 residues. Germline CDR1 and CDR2: SGDLS and YYNGEE. Concerning this clone: As yet, its antigen is unknown.

The chain combines TRBV9 with TRBJ2-3; 13 bases agree with TRBD2. The TCR originated in a woman in her twenties or thirties in good health and CMV-seronegative. The sample was PBMCs. The CDR3 bases are TGTGCCAGCAGCATGACTAGCGGGGGGCGCACAGATACGCAGTATTTT. As protein: CASSMTSGGRTDTQYF.